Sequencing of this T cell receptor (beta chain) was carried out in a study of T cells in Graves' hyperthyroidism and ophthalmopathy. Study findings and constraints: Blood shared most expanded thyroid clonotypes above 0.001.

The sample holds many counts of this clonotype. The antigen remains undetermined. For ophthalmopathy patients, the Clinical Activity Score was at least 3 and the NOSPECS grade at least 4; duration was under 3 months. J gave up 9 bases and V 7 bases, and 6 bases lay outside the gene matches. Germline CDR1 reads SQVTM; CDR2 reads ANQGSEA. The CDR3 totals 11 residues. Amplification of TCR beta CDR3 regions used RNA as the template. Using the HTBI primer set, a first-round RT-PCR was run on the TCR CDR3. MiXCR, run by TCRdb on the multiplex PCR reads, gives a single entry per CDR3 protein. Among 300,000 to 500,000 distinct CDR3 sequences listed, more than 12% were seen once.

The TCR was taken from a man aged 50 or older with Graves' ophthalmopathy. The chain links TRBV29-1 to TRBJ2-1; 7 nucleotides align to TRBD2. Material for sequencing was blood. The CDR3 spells CSAGGNGEQFF. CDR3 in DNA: TGCAGCGCCGGGGGGAATGGTGAGCAGTTCTTC.